The entry that follows covers one T cell receptor (beta chain) sequence. Germline loops: CDR1 MNHEY, CDR2 SVGAGI. There are 20 residues in the CDR3. Trimming at V came to 4 bases and at J to 1 base, leaving 13 bases not matched to a gene. The record originates from a study of blood T cells in healthy people across ages. Next came a second PCR, run for about 6 to 12 cycles, which used a sample-barcoded 5' primer along with a J-beta primer mix. Each CDR3 protein is one row after TCRdb ran MiXCR on the 5' RACE reads. The sample has more than 750,000 distinct CDR3 sequences, 25% to 30% seen once. Separately, the same data were catalogued under a study of T cells of mothers and their children.

This receptor was identified in a woman aged 40 to 55 in good health. This chain connects TRBV6-5 to TRBJ2-6; TRBD1 matches at 10 bases. The specimen was blood. CDR3 sequence (DNA): TGTGCCAGCAGTTCGCGACAGGGGGCCAGTTTCCTGTCTGGGGCCAACGTCCTGACTTTC. This gives the protein CASSSRQGASFLSGANVLTF.